This is a list of T cell receptor beta chains from one sample in a study of T cell responses to AZD1222 COVID-19 vaccine. Assay: immunoSEQ multiplex PCR; the TCRdb copy retains only in-frame clones and omits some. Here the sample spans about 84,000 clones, about 85% being singletons. The sequenced sample was peripheral blood, obtained on day 0 of AZD1222 vaccination. All receptors come from an adult in good health. The CDR3 runs from the conserved cysteine through the conserved F or W. The order of the fields is D gene, V gene, CDR3 protein. D genes are given only for firm matches.

D gene: TRBD1
V gene: TRBV13
CDR3 protein: CASSYDRDYGYTF

D gene: -
V gene: TRBV18
CDR3 protein: CASSQGHGNQPQHF

D gene: -
V gene: TRBV5-1
CDR3 protein: CASAGSGNEQYF

D gene: TRBD1
V gene: TRBV5-1
CDR3 protein: CASGQGALTDTQYF

D gene: TRBD1
V gene: TRBV10-1
CDR3 protein: CASSRLPGQGASEDGYTF

D gene: -
V gene: TRBV7-2
CDR3 protein: CASSSGGGSYEQYF

D gene: -
V gene: TRBV4-1
CDR3 protein: CASSQDLGGSGYTF

D gene: -
V gene: TRBV6-1
CDR3 protein: CASSELGSLLAGRHF

D gene: -
V gene: TRBV10-3
CDR3 protein: CAISDDVSYEQYF

D gene: TRBD1
V gene: TRBV18
CDR3 protein: CASSHSYRQGINTEAFF

D gene: -
V gene: TRBV19
CDR3 protein: CASKGDYRWTGELFF

D gene: TRBD2
V gene: TRBV3-1/TRBV3-2
CDR3 protein: CASSQGTQIAGGETQYF

D gene: -
V gene: TRBV7-2
CDR3 protein: CASSLVMDSNQPQHF

D gene: -
V gene: TRBV19
CDR3 protein: CASSQGSPSNQPQHF

D gene: -
V gene: TRBV6-5
CDR3 protein: CASSATGAETDGYTF

D gene: -
V gene: TRBV30
CDR3 protein: CAWSVDGYTEAFF